The rows below give T cell receptor beta chains drawn from one sample of a study of post-analysis software for immune sequencing data. TCRdb analysed the PCR reads with MiXCR anew, one entry per CDR3 protein. The table lists about 460,000 distinct CDR3 sequences, nearly 45% of them singletons. Sequences were obtained from blood. The source is a girl aged 10 to 17 with multiple sclerosis. Each CDR3 is given with its conserved first and last residue. Fields, in order: CDR3 length, D gene, clone size, J gene, V gene, CDR3 protein, CDR3 DNA. A D gene is named only where the DNA matches it firmly. Clone size is stated in some rows and not others, as once, few, many or a class when expanded.

length: 14; D: .; size: .; J: TRBJ2-1; V: TRBV5-1; CDR3: CASSSPPGYNEQFF; DNA: TGCGCCAGCAGCTCTCCCCCCGGCTACAACGAGCAGTTCTTC
length: 19; D: TRBD2; size: few; J: TRBJ2-1; V: TRBV7-2; CDR3: CASSPKLGGRATFAHEQFF; DNA: TGTGCCAGCAGCCCTAAACTGGGCGGGAGGGCCACATTCGCCCATGAGCAGTTCTTC
length: 15; D: TRBD2; size: .; J: TRBJ2-7; V: TRBV20-1; CDR3: CSARDVLAGDHEQYF; DNA: TGCAGTGCTAGAGATGTTCTAGCGGGAGATCACGAGCAGTACTTC
length: 13; D: .; size: .; J: TRBJ2-4; V: TRBV20-1; CDR3: CGGTQGSKNIQYF; DNA: TGCGGAGGCACACAGGGATCCAAAAACATTCAGTACTTC
length: 14; D: .; size: few; J: TRBJ2-1; V: TRBV10-3; CDR3: CAISESSSYNEQFF; DNA: TGTGCCATCAGTGAGTCGTCTAGCTACAATGAGCAGTTCTTC
length: 14; D: .; size: few; J: TRBJ1-2; V: TRBV7-9; CDR3: CASSSREQGDGYTF; DNA: TGTGCCAGCAGCTCCAGGGAGCAAGGAGATGGCTACACCTTC
length: 13; D: TRBD2; size: .; J: TRBJ2-7; V: TRBV29-1; CDR3: CSISGSSYYEQYF; DNA: TGCAGCATTAGCGGGAGCTCCTATTACGAGCAGTACTTC
length: 13; D: TRBD1; size: .; J: TRBJ2-5; V: TRBV20-1; CDR3: CSASRTGQETQYF; DNA: TGCAGTGCTTCGAGGACAGGGCAAGAGACCCAGTACTTC
length: 14; D: TRBD2; size: .; J: TRBJ2-7; V: TRBV7-2; CDR3: CASSSGTISYEQYF; DNA: TGTGCCAGCAGCTCCGGGACTATCTCCTACGAGCAGTACTTC
length: 13; D: TRBD1; size: .; J: TRBJ1-5; V: TRBV3-1; CDR3: CASTQGQSQPQHF; DNA: TGTGCCAGCACCCAGGGACAGTCTCAGCCCCAGCATTTT
length: 14; D: .; size: .; J: TRBJ2-1; V: TRBV7-9; CDR3: CASSYGTAYNEQFF; DNA: TGTGCCAGCAGCTACGGGACCGCTTACAATGAGCAGTTCTTC
length: 15; D: TRBD1; size: .; J: TRBJ2-7; V: TRBV7-9; CDR3: CASSLGDRSTYEQYF; DNA: TGTGCCAGCAGCTTAGGGGACAGGAGTACCTACGAGCAGTACTTC
length: 17; D: TRBD2; size: .; J: TRBJ2-3; V: TRBV7-2; CDR3: CASSLDWGGLRRDTQYF; DNA: TGTGCCAGCAGCTTAGATTGGGGGGGTCTTCGGAGGGATACGCAGTATTTT
length: 14; D: .; size: .; J: TRBJ1-1; V: TRBV20-1; CDR3: CSASPAGWETEAFF; DNA: TGCAGTGCTAGCCCGGCTGGATGGGAGACTGAAGCTTTCTTT
length: 15; D: TRBD2; size: few; J: TRBJ2-1; V: TRBV6-1; CDR3: CACSEGLATYNEQFF; DNA: TGTGCCTGCAGTGAAGGACTAGCGACCTACAATGAGCAGTTCTTC
length: 17; D: .; size: .; J: TRBJ2-1; V: TRBV4-2; CDR3: CANSQDPWEPSYNEQFF; DNA: TGTGCCAACAGCCAAGATCCATGGGAACCCTCCTACAATGAGCAGTTCTTC
length: 16; D: TRBD1; size: .; J: TRBJ2-7; V: TRBV12-5; CDR3: CASGLADGQGFYEQYF; DNA: TGTGCTAGTGGTTTGGCTGATGGACAGGGGTTCTACGAGCAGTACTTC
length: 12; D: .; size: .; J: TRBJ2-1; V: TRBV6-1; CDR3: CASSRLAHEQFF; DNA: TGTGCCAGCAGTAGGCTAGCCCATGAGCAGTTCTTC
length: 16; D: TRBD2; size: few; J: TRBJ2-7; V: TRBV29-1; CDR3: CSVGGTSGEFLGEQYF; DNA: TGCAGCGTTGGGGGGACTAGCGGGGAGTTCCTGGGCGAGCAGTACTTC
length: 15; D: TRBD2; size: .; J: TRBJ2-1; V: TRBV7-2; CDR3: CASSLEGTSGDEQFF; DNA: TGTGCCAGCAGCTTGGAGGGTACTAGCGGCGATGAGCAGTTCTTC
length: 16; D: TRBD1; size: .; J: TRBJ2-3; V: TRBV7-2; CDR3: CASSGKTGAAADTQYF; DNA: TGTGCCAGCAGCGGAAAGACAGGGGCCGCGGCAGATACGCAGTATTTT
length: 12; D: .; size: .; J: TRBJ2-7; V: TRBV7-2; CDR3: CASGGARYEQYF; DNA: TGTGCCAGCGGGGGGGCTAGATACGAGCAGTACTTC
length: 16; D: TRBD1; size: .; J: TRBJ2-5; V: TRBV28; CDR3: CASSPRPGTGEETQYF; DNA: TGTGCCAGCAGTCCACGCCCCGGGACAGGGGAAGAGACCCAGTACTTC
length: 13; D: .; size: .; J: TRBJ1-2; V: TRBV29-1; CDR3: CSGRDNSGYGYTF; DNA: TGCAGCGGACGGGACAATTCCGGTTATGGCTACACCTTC
length: 14; D: .; size: .; J: TRBJ2-7; V: TRBV20-1; CDR3: CSARDMSRTYEQYF; DNA: TGCAGTGCTAGAGATATGTCGCGGACCTACGAGCAGTACTTC